This TCR beta chain was captured by sequencing in a study of CD8+ T cells in alopecia areata. The germline V gene encodes CDR1 SEHNR and CDR2 FQNEAQ (reference sequence). This CDR3 region has 15 residues. J gave up 2 bases and V 5 bases, and 3 bases lay outside the gene matches. Sequencing used cDNA as its template, made by extracting RNA and reverse transcribing it. Profiled with immunoSEQ multiplex PCR; TCRdb holds only in-frame clones, not every one. The table has around 19,000 clones, over 50% seen once. Overall study results and limits: Numerous clones, expanded in lesions, remained in scalp and blood during tofacitinib. In lesional scalp, particularly from alopecia totalis/universalis, clonality was higher than in normal scalp.

Noted treatment: oral pan-JAK inhibitor, 5-10 mg twice daily. As part of sample collection, lesional scalp punch biopsies and peripheral blood were taken from alopecia areata patients. Points on this clone: The antigen is undetermined.

The clonotype originates from a human donor with alopecia areata. The chain carries TRBV7-9 and TRBJ2-1; TRBD1 matches at 10 bases. The specimen was skin, collected at week 4, from a patient treated with tofacitinib. CDR3 amino acids: CASSQDRGPYNEQFF. The CDR3 coding sequence is TGTGCCAGCAGCCAAGACAGGGGGCCCTACAATGAGCAGTTCTTC.